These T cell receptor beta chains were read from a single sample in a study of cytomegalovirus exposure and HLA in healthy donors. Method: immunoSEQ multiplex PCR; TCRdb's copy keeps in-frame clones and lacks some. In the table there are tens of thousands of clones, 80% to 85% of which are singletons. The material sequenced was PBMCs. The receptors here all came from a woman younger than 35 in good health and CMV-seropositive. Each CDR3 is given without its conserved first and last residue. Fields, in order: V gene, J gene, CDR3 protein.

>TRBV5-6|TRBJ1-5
ASSLETGGAGQPQH
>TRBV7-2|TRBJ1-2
ASSSYRGSGT
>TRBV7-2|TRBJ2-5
ASSLARRGGQETQY
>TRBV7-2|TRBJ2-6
ASSLSWGAGSGANVLT
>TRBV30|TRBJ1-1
AWSRSVNTEAF
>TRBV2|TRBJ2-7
ASITWPGTYEQY
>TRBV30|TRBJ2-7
AWTIQGYEQY
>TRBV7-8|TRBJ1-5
ASSLGRQGDNQPQH
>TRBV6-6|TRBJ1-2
ASQANYGYT
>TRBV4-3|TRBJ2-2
ASSLGQVNTGELF
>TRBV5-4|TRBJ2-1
ASSPGTSGGYNEQF
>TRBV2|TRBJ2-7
ASSEAGSYPNEQY
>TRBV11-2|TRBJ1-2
ASSSFGGGT
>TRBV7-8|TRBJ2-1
ASSLFLAGNEQF
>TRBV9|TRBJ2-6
ASSVLGRRSGANVLT
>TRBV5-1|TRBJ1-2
ASSLAAGDGYT
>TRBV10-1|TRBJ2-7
ASSDRSGGPSYEQY
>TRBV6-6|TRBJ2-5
ASSYSGQGKETQY
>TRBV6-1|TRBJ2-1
ASTFATGDEQF
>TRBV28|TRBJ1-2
ASGRRQGAYGYT
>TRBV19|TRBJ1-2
ASRQTLDRGKGYT
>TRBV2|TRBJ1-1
ASSEQGAVNTEAF
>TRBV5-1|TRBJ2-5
ASSPGTSGGLYQETQY
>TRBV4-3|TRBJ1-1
ASSGQQGGNTEAF
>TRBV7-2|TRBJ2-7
ASSIRFGDRASSYEQY
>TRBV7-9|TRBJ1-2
ASRQTGGIYGYT
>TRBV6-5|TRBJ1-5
ASSYRWTVNNQPQH
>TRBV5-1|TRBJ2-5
ASSPGQDTRGWETQY